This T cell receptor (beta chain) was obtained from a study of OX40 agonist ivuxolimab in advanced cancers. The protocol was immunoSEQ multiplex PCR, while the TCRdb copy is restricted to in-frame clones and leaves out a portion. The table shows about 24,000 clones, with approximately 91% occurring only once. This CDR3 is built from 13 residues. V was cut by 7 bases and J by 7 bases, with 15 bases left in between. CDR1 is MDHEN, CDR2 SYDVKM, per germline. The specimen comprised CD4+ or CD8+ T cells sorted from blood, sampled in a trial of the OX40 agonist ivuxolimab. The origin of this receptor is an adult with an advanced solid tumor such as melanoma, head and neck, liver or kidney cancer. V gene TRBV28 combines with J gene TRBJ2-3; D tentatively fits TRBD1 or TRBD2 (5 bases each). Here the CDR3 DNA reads TGTGCCAGCACTGGGGGATATCTACATACGCAGTATTTT. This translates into CASTGGYLHTQYF. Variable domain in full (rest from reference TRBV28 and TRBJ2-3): DVKVTQSSRYLVKRTGEKVFLECVQDMDHENMFWYRQDPGLGLRLIYFSYDVKMKEKGDIPEGYSVSREKKERFSLILESASTNQTSMYLCASTGGYLHTQYFGPGTRLTVL.